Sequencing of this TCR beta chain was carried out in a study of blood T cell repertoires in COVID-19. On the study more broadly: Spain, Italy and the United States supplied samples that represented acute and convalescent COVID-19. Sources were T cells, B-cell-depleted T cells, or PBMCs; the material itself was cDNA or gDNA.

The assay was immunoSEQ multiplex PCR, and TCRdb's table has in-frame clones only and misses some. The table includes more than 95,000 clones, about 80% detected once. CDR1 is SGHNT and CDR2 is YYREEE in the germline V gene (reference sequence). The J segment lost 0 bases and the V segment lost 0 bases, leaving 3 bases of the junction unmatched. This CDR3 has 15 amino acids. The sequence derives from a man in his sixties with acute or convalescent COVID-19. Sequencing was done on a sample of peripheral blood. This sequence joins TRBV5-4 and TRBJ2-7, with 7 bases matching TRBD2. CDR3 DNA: TGTGCCAGCAGCTTGGAGGGACTACCCTCCTACGAGCAGTACTTC. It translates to CASSLEGLPSYEQYF.